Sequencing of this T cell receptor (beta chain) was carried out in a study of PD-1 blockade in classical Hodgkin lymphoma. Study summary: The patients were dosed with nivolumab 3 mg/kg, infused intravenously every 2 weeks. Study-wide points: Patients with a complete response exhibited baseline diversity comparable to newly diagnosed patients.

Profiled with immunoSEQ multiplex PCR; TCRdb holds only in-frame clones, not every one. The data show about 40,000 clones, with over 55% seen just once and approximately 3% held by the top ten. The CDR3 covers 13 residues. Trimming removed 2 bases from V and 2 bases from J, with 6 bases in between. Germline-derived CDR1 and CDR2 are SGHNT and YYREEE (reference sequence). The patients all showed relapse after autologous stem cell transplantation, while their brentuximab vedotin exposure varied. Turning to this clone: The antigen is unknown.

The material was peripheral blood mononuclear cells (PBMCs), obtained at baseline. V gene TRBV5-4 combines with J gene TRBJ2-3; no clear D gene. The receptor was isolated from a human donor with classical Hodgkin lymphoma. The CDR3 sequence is CASSLQLTDTQYF. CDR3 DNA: TGTGCCAGCAGCTTACAGCTCACAGATACGCAGTATTTT.